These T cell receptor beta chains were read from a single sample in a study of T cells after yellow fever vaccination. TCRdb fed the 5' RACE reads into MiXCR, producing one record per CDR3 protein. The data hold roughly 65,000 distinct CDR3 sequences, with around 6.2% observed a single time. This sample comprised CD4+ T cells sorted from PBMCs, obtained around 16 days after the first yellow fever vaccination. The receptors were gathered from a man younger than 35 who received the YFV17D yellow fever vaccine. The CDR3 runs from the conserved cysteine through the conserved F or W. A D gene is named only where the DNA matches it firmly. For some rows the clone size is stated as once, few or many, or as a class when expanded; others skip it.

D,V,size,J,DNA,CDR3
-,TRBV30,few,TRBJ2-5,TGTGCCTGGAGTCCCGACAGCCAAGAGACCCAGTACTTC,CAWSPDSQETQYF
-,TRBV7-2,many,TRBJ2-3,TGTGCCAGCAGCTTCGGGGCGGCTGGGGCAGATACGCAGTATTTT,CASSFGAAGADTQYF
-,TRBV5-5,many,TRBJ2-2,TGTGCCAGCAGCTTGGACGGGAACACCGGGGAGCTGTTTTTT,CASSLDGNTGELFF
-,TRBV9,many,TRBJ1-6,TGTGCCAGCAGCGTAGGCACCCACGCCAGCTCACCCCTCCACTTT,CASSVGTHASSPLHF
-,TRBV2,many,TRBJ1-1,TGTGCCAGCTCCAGGACGGGGAACACTGAAGCTTTCTTT,CASSRTGNTEAFF
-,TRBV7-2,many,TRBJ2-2,TGTGCCAGCAGCCTTGTAGCATGGGACACCGGGGAGCTGTTTTTT,CASSLVAWDTGELFF
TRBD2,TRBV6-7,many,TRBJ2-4,TGTGCCAGCACCGGACTAGCCAAAATTCAGTACTTC,CASTGLAKIQYF
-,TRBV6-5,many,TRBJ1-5,TGTGCCAGCAGTAACGGCCGGGGACGGCGGCATTTT,CASSNGRGRRHF
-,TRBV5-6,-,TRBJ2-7,TGTGCCAGGGGCCCCAGGGCCGCTGTCTACGAGCAGTACTTC,CARGPRAAVYEQYF
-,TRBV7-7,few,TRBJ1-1,TGTGCCAGCAGCTTATATGAGAACACTGAAGCTTTCTTT,CASSLYENTEAFF
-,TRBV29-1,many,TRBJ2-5,TGCAGCGTTGTATCCAGCAAAGAGACCCAGTACTTC,CSVVSSKETQYF
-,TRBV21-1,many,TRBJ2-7,TGTGCCAGCAGCCCCGAATCTGGGACAGGGATCTCCTACGAGCAGTACTTC,CASSPESGTGISYEQYF
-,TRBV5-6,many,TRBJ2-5,TGTGCCAGCAGCTTAAAACTGGGGCTCTCGGAGACCCAGTACTTC,CASSLKLGLSETQYF
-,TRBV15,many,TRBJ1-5,TGTGCCACCAGCAGAGATCTCGGGGGAACAGTTAGCAATCAGCCCCAGCATTTT,CATSRDLGGTVSNQPQHF
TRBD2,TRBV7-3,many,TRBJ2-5,TGTGCCAGCAGCTTACGGGGGGAACCTGGGACCCAGTACTTC,CASSLRGEPGTQYF
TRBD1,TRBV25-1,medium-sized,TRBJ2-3,TGTGCCAGCAGGAGGGGGACAGGCACAGATACGCAGTATTTT,CASRRGTGTDTQYF
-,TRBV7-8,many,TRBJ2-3,TGTGCCAGCAGCTTAGACCCCCACCGCACGCAGTATTTT,CASSLDPHRTQYF
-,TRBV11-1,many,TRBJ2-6,TGTGCCAGCAGCCCGAGTTGGGTGCTGGGTGGGAAATTCTCTGGGGCCAACGTCCTGACTTTC,CASSPSWVLGGKFSGANVLTF
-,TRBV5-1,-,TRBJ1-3,TGCGCCAGCAGCTTGGGCAGCACTTTAAACACCATATATTTT,CASSLGSTLNTIYF
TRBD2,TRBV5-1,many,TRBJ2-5,TGCGCCAGCAGCCTGGGTCTAGCGGGGGCGCCCGTTGAAGAGACCCAGTACTTC,CASSLGLAGAPVEETQYF
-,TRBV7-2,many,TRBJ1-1,TGTGCCAGCAGCTTAGCGTTGGGGGGGGGCACTGAAGCTTTCTTT,CASSLALGGGTEAFF
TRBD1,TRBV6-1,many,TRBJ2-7,TGTGCCAGCAGTGCTCGACAGGGCTGGGACGAGCAGTACTTC,CASSARQGWDEQYF
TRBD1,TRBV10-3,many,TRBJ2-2,TGTGCCATCTTCGGAGGGACAGGGATCGCCGGGGAGCTGTTTTTT,CAIFGGTGIAGELFF
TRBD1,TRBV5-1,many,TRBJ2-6,TGCGCCACCTCGACAGGGGTAATGGGGGCCAACGTCCTGACTTTC,CATSTGVMGANVLTF
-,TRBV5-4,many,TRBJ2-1,TGTGCCAGCAGCGGCTACAGGTCCAGTGAGCAGTTCTTC,CASSGYRSSEQFF
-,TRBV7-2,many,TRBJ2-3,TGTGCCAGCAGCTCCAGATCCGCAGATACGCAGTATTTT,CASSSRSADTQYF
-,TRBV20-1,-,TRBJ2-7,TGCAGTGCTAGGGAGTTGAGGGACTGGACCTACGAGCAGTACTTC,CSARELRDWTYEQYF
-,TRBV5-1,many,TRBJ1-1,TGCGCCAGCAGCATGGACGGACCGGGACGTAAAGATGGGAACACTGAAGCTTTCTTT,CASSMDGPGRKDGNTEAFF
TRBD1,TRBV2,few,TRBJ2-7,TGTGCCAGCTCGCTTAGCTTGGGACAGAGCTCCTACGAGCAGTACTTC,CASSLSLGQSSYEQYF
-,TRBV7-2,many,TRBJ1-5,TGTGCCAGCAGCTCCACGGGGTGGGGCAATCAGCCCCAGCATTTT,CASSSTGWGNQPQHF
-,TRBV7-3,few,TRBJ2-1,TGTGCCAGCAGCCGACCGGGGGACTCGGAGCAGTTCTTC,CASSRPGDSEQFF
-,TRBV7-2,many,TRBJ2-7,TGTGCCAGCAGCCTCTCTAGGGGCAGGGCTAACGAGCAGTACTTC,CASSLSRGRANEQYF
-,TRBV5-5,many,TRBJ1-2,TGTGCCAGCAGCTTCTGGGGATCTAACTATGGCTACACCTTC,CASSFWGSNYGYTF
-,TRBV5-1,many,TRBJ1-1,TGCGCCAGCAGCTTGGCGGCGACAGGTGAAGCTTTCTTT,CASSLAATGEAFF
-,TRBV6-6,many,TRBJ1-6,TGTGCCAGCAGGGGGGCTCGTAATTCACCCCTCCACTTT,CASRGARNSPLHF
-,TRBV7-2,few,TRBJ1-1,TGTGCCAGCAGCTTAGAGGGTAGGGGGACAGCTTTCTTT,CASSLEGRGTAFF
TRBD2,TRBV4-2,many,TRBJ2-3,TGTGCCAGCAGCCAAGATCCCATTGCCGGACTAGCTGCAGATACGCAGTATTTT,CASSQDPIAGLAADTQYF
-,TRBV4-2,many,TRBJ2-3,TGTGCCAGCAGCCAAGATGTAGGGGGGTTTAACACAGATACGCAGTATTTT,CASSQDVGGFNTDTQYF
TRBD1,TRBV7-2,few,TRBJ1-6,TGTGCCAGCAGCCGACAGGGGAGTAATTCACCCCTCCACTTT,CASSRQGSNSPLHF
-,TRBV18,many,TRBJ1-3,TGTGCCAGCTCACCACCTTCTATGCTTGTAGCGGACACCATATATTTT,CASSPPSMLVADTIYF
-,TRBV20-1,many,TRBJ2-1,TGCAGTGCCATAGGACAGGGAGGGTTTACCTACAATGAGCAGTTCTTC,CSAIGQGGFTYNEQFF
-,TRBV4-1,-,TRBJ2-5,TGTGCCAGCGGACCCAGGCGCCTCTGGGAGACCCAGTACTTC,CASGPRRLWETQYF
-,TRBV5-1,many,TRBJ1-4,TGCGCCAGCAGCCTCCTTCCGGGACAACCTAATGAAAAACTGTTTTTT,CASSLLPGQPNEKLFF
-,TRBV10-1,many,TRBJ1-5,TGCGCCAGCAGTGAGTCCTTGGGGAAAGATCAGCCCCAGCATTTT,CASSESLGKDQPQHF
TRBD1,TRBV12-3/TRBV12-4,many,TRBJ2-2,TGTGCCAGCAGTTTGACAGGGATCCCCGGGGAGCTGTTTTTT,CASSLTGIPGELFF
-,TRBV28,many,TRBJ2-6,TGTGCCAGCAGTTTAGCGACTAGTTCGGGGGCCAACGTCCTGACTTTC,CASSLATSSGANVLTF
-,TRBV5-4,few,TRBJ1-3,TGTGCCAGCGGGGACACTGGCTCTGGAAACACCATATATTTT,CASGDTGSGNTIYF
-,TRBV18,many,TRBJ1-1,TGTGCCAGCTCAACGGACAAGAACACTGAAGCTTTCTTT,CASSTDKNTEAFF
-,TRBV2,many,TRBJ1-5,TGTGCCACTGGGCCAGGCCCGGTCCCAAATCAGCCCCAGCATTTT,CATGPGPVPNQPQHF
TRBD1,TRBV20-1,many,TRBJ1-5,TGCAGTGCTAGATCGGACAGGGATGCTCAGCCCCAGCATTTT,CSARSDRDAQPQHF
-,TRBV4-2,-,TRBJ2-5,TGTGCCAGGGGCCCCGGGGCCCTAGGCTCCCAGTACTTC,CARGPGALGSQYF